One T cell receptor beta chain is described in this entry. The sample originates from a study of blood T cell repertoires in COVID-19. Study-wide context: Some COVID-19 samples were acute and others convalescent; all came from the United States, Italy and Spain. PBMCs, B-cell-depleted T cells, or T cells provided the cDNA or gDNA that made up the material.

How the authors handled the data: Reference gene primers were amplified, and this amplification served to estimate nucleated cell counts. Produced via immunoSEQ multiplex PCR; TCRdb's table is partial and in-frame only. The DNA was the basis for D and trimming; V, J and clone size are from that table. The sample consists of 50,000 to 70,000 clones, under 85% of them appearing once. The sample comprised peripheral blood. This clonotype originated in a man aged 60-69 years with acute or convalescent COVID-19.

CDR3 DNA: TGTGCCAGCAGCTGGAGTGGGTACGAGCAGTACTTC. It is translated as CASSWSGYEQYF. This rearrangement joins TRBV7-8 to TRBJ2-7; D unresolved. The V gene's germline CDR1 is SGHVS and CDR2 FQNEAQ. V lost 4 bases to trimming and J lost 4 bases, with 8 bases between them. This CDR3 is built from 12 residues.